These 8 T cell receptor beta chains originate from one sample sequenced in a study of blood T cell repertoires in COVID-19. Method: immunoSEQ multiplex PCR; TCRdb's copy keeps in-frame clones and lacks some. The data show about 200,000 clones, about 85% seen once. The sequenced sample was peripheral blood. The source of these receptors is a man in his 60s with COVID-19, enrolled during active disease.

This sequence joins TRBV27 and TRBJ2-7, with 11 nucleotides matching TRBD2. V shed 6 bases and J 1 base; nucleotides not matched to a gene: 8. CDR1 and CDR2 from the germline V gene are MNHEY and SMNVEV (reference sequence). The CDR3 extends over 16 amino acids. The CDR3 spells CASSPWGTSGSYEQYF. DNA for the CDR3: TGTGCCAGCAGCCCTTGGGGGACTAGCGGATCCTACGAGCAGTACTTC.

The V call is TRBV11-3, the J call TRBJ2-5; a weak D match, TRBD1 (5 bases). CDR3 length: 15 amino acids. Germline-derived CDR1 and CDR2 are SGHNT and YENEEA. Trimming cost V 3 bases and J 4 bases, with 15 bases left between them. CDR3: CASSLREDNRETQYF. The CDR3 DNA sequence: TGTGCCAGCAGCTTGCGCGAGGACAACAGAGAGACCCAGTACTTC.

This clone was detected only a few times. V usage is TRBV7-9 and J usage is TRBJ2-3, with D possibly being TRBD1 (5 bases). There are 16 residues in the CDR3. Germline-derived CDR1 and CDR2 are SEHNR and FQNEAQ (reference sequence). The ends were cut back, 1 base at V and 2 bases at J, with 13 bases in the middle. CDR3 coding DNA: TGTGCCAGCAGCTTAGAAGAAGGGGATTTCACAGATACGCAGTATTTT. Translated, it gives CASSLEEGDFTDTQYF.

The V and J genes are TRBV2 and TRBJ2-1; TRBD2 matches 15 bases. CDR1 is SNHLY and CDR2 is FYNNEI in the germline V gene. CDR3 size: 17 residues. Trimming at V came to 3 bases and at J to 6 bases, leaving 6 bases not matched to a gene. This chain's CDR3 is CASSDGTSGRRSNEQFF. CDR3 DNA sequence: TGTGCCAGCAGTGACGGGACTAGCGGGAGGAGGAGCAATGAGCAGTTCTTC.

The chain is built from TRBV5-1 and TRBJ2-3; D unresolved. CDR3 length: 12 residues. The V end was cut by 2 bases, the J end by 4 bases, with 5 bases between. Looked up from germline, CDR1 is SGHRS and CDR2 is YFSETQ. Written as DNA, the CDR3 is TGCGCCAGCAGCTTCGCGGCAGATACGCAGTATTTT. Amino acids: CASSFAADTQYF.

This chain links TRBV5-4 with TRBJ1-4, with TRBD1 matching 7 bases. CDR1 and CDR2 (germline): SGHNT, YYREEE (reference sequence). This CDR3 region has 14 residues. Trimming at V came to 4 bases and at J to 5 bases, leaving 5 bases not matched to a gene. The CDR3 protein is CASSPGQFNEKLFF. The CDR3 bases are TGTGCCAGCAGCCCGGGACAGTTCAATGAAAAACTGTTTTTT.

J is TRBJ1-5 and V is TRBV7-2; D is possibly TRBD1 (6 bases). The length of the CDR3 is 16 residues. V shed 2 bases and J shed 0 bases, with 11 bases lying between them. Germline V gene lookup returns CDR1 SGHTA and CDR2 FQGNSA. In DNA form, the CDR3 reads TGTGCCAGCAGCTTACGGCAGGGGATTAGCAATCAGCCCCAGCATTTT. Translation: CASSLRQGISNQPQHF.

The chain is built from TRBV28 and TRBJ1-3, with no clear D. The CDR3 length is 13 residues. Between the trimmed V and J ends, which lost 1 base and 3 bases, there was a span of 4 bases. The germline V gene has CDR1 MDHEN and CDR2 SYDVKM. The CDR3 reads CASSLSYGNTIYF. The CDR3 DNA reads TGTGCCAGCAGTTTATCCTATGGAAACACCATATATTTT.